A single sample is the source of the 30 T cell receptor beta chains below, sequenced in a study of cytomegalovirus exposure and HLA in healthy donors. Produced via immunoSEQ multiplex PCR; TCRdb's table is partial and in-frame only. The sample carries under 50,000 clones, 85% to 95% recorded once. Source material: PBMCs. The receptors shown here come from a woman aged 18 to 35 in good health and CMV-seropositive.

The chain recombines TRBV4-2 with TRBJ1-4; D is ambiguous. The ends were cut back, 1 base at V and 2 bases at J, with 17 bases in the middle. CDR1 is LGHNA and CDR2 is YNFKEQ in the germline V gene. This CDR3 contains 18 residues. The chain's CDR3 is CASSQATQPLATNEKLFF. The CDR3 DNA reads as TGTGCCAGCAGCCAAGCGACGCAGCCTTTAGCGACTAATGAAAAACTGTTTTTT.

The gene calls are TRBV7-3 and TRBJ1-2, with a weak D call TRBD1 (6 bases). The CDR3 is made up of 14 amino acids. The germline CDR1 and CDR2 sequences are SGHTA and FQGTGA. V gave up 5 bases and J gave up 2 bases, with 12 bases separating them. CDR3 loop: CASSPQGSNYGYTF. The CDR3 DNA reads as TGTGCCAGCAGCCCCCAGGGGTCGAACTATGGCTACACCTTC.

V usage is TRBV18 and J usage is TRBJ2-3; TRBD1 matches at 11 bases. The CDR3 consists of 15 residues. CDR1 and CDR2 from the germline V gene are KGHSH and LQKENI. J was trimmed by 4 bases and V by 6 bases; bases with no gene match: 6. In nucleotides, the CDR3 is TGTGCCAGCTCCGGGGACAGGGGGGCGTCAGATACGCAGTATTTT. Translated: CASSGDRGASDTQYF.

The chain is built from TRBV5-1 and TRBJ2-1; 8 nucleotides line up with TRBD1. V lost 6 bases to trimming and J lost 5 bases; unmatched junction nucleotides: 19. Germline V CDR1 and CDR2: SGHRS, YFSETQ. This CDR3 has 18 amino acids. CDR3 amino acids: CASTNFYSRDRIDNEQFF. The CDR3 DNA reads TGCGCCAGCACAAATTTTTACTCCCGGGACAGGATAGACAATGAGCAGTTCTTC.

The chain uses TRBV7-2 and TRBJ2-7; TRBD2 matches 10 bases. Germline V gives CDR1 SGHTA, CDR2 FQGNSA. After removal of 5 bases from V and 3 bases from J, the junction contained 7 bases not matched to a gene. The CDR3 has 15 amino acids. CDR3 nucleotide sequence: TGTGCCAGCAGCCTCCGATCTAGCGGGAGCTACGAGCAGTACTTC. It specifies CASSLRSSGSYEQYF.

J is TRBJ1-1 and V is TRBV30; D perhaps matches TRBD1 (5 bases). The V gene lost 4 bases and the J gene lost 0 bases, with 9 bases spanning the gap. Germline V gene lookup returns CDR1 GTSNPN and CDR2 SVGIG (reference sequence). This CDR3 spans 13 amino acids. As DNA, the CDR3 is TGTGCCTGGATGGGGGGATTGAACACTGAAGCTTTCTTT. Translation gives CAWMGGLNTEAFF.

Regarding this clone: No conserved phenylalanine or tryptophan is present at the end of the CDR3, so a read error is the likely explanation. It is unclear where the CDR3 begins or ends on the DNA, so no DNA is shown, and the CDR3 is as TCRdb lists it. The J gene is TRBJ1-2, the V gene TRBV4-1; TRBD1, the table's D call, lacks a check against the DNA. The germline V gene encodes CDR1 MGHRA and CDR2 YSYEKL. The CDR3 contains 13 residues when both ends are counted. The CDR3 loop is CASSQGQGWTLTI.

The V call is TRBV14, the J call TRBJ2-1, with a possible D match to TRBD2 (6 bases). Germline V CDR1 and CDR2: SGHDN, FVKESK. This CDR3 region has 13 residues. V lost 4 bases and J lost 8, with 12 bases in between. The CDR3 spells CASSPELAYEQFF. The CDR3 DNA follows: TGTGCCAGCAGCCCTGAACTAGCATATGAGCAGTTCTTC.

This chain links TRBV2 with TRBJ1-1, with D tentatively TRBD1 (5 bases). Germline V lookup: CDR1 SNHLY, CDR2 FYNNEI. Trimming left V 11 bases short and J 1 base short, with 14 bases between. The CDR3 has 13 residues. This CDR3 is CAPRRGPNTEAFF. The CDR3 region has the DNA TGTGCCCCGAGAAGGGGCCCGAACACTGAAGCTTTCTTT.

V usage is TRBV6-5 and J usage is TRBJ2-1, with TRBD1 matching 10 bases. CDR1 and CDR2 from the germline V gene are MNHEY and SVGAGI. The CDR3 spans 15 residues. The V and J ends lost 5 bases and 0 bases, in that order; junction bases with no gene match: 1. The CDR3 region has the DNA TGTGCCAGCAGTAGGACAGGGGGCTCCTACAATGAGCAGTTCTTC. This codes for CASSRTGGSYNEQFF.

The DNA for the CDR3 is TGCGCCAGCAGCCAAGACTTGGGGCAGGGGGTTCCTGAGCAGTTCTTC. Amino acid sequence: CASSQDLGQGVPEQFF. The chain is built from TRBV4-3 and TRBJ2-1; 7 positions match TRBD1. The CDR3 consists of 16 residues. Germline CDR1 is LGHNA and CDR2 is YSLEER. V lost 0 bases, J lost 9 bases, and 11 bases stayed unmatched.

As DNA, the CDR3 is TGTGCCAGCAGTGAAAGTGGGGTTCTCGGATCTAGCGGATTCACAGATACGCAGTATTTT. Residues: CASSESGVLGSSGFTDTQYF. The gene calls are TRBV6-1 and TRBJ2-3, with TRBD2 identical over 7 bases. Looked up from germline, CDR1 is MNHNS and CDR2 is SASEGT. With V trimmed by 2 bases and J by 2 bases, 19 bases remained unmatched. CDR3 length equals 20 residues.

V is TRBV5-1 and J is TRBJ2-7, with D possibly matching TRBD1 (9 bases). CDR1 and CDR2 (germline): SGHRS, YFSETQ. V lost 4 bases and J 4 bases, leaving 24 bases between the germline ends. The CDR3 runs 17 residues. CDR3 sequence: CASSRTGGGQGSYEQYF. CDR3 DNA: TGCGCCAGCAGCCGAACCGGGGGGGGACAGGGATCGTACGAGCAGTACTTC.

V is TRBV11-2 and J is TRBJ1-1; 11 positions agree with TRBD1. From germline, CDR1 is SGHAT and CDR2 FQNNGV. The J segment lost 4 bases and the V segment lost 4 bases, leaving 14 bases of the junction unmatched. The CDR3 loop spans 18 amino acids. Here the CDR3 DNA reads TGTGCCAGCAGCTCCCGGACAGGGGGCGAATTATTTAGCACTGAAGCTTTCTTT. It encodes CASSSRTGGELFSTEAFF.

The rearrangement joins TRBV5-5 to TRBJ2-2; D not certain. V lost 1 base and J 3 bases, leaving 13 bases between the germline ends. The CDR3 has 16 amino acids. Germline V gene sequence: CDR1 SGHKS, CDR2 YYEKEE (reference sequence). CDR3 sequence: CASSLKVVRYTGELFF. The CDR3, as DNA: TGTGCCAGCAGCTTGAAAGTTGTCCGGTACACCGGGGAGCTGTTTTTT.

V usage is TRBV5-1 and J usage is TRBJ1-5, with TRBD1 as a possible D gene (5 bases). This CDR3 has 14 amino acids. Germline-derived CDR1 and CDR2 are SGHRS and YFSETQ. Between the trimmed V and J ends, which lost 0 bases and 3 bases, there was a span of 7 bases. In DNA, the CDR3 is TGCGCCAGCAGCTTGGAGGGGAACAATCAGCCCCAGCATTTT. Its translation: CASSLEGNNQPQHF.

The rearrangement uses TRBV28 and TRBJ1-2; a possible D gene is TRBD1 (6 bases). Germline CDR1 is MDHEN and CDR2 is SYDVKM. The germline V and J ends were trimmed by 8 bases and 4 bases, with 8 bases remaining between them. The CDR3 runs to 11 residues. This chain's CDR3 is CASSGAYGYTF. For the CDR3, the DNA is TGTGCCAGCTCAGGGGCCTATGGCTACACCTTC.

This clone showed up just a few times. This chain connects TRBV6-1 to TRBJ2-1, with 11 positions matching TRBD2. The CDR3 covers 15 residues. The germline gives CDR1 MNHNS, CDR2 SASEGT. V lost 2 bases and J lost 4; bases outside the gene matches: 1. CDR3 in amino acids: CASSETSGGYNEQFF. The DNA of the CDR3 is TGTGCCAGCAGTGAAACTAGCGGGGGATACAATGAGCAGTTCTTC.

The V call is TRBV5-1, the J call TRBJ1-5, with 7 bases aligning to TRBD1. Germline V lookup: CDR1 SGHRS, CDR2 YFSETQ. The CDR3 totals 14 residues. Trimming at V came to 7 bases and at J to 3 bases, leaving 7 bases not matched to a gene. In DNA form, the CDR3 reads TGCGCCAGCTTCGGGACAGACCTCAATCAGCCCCAGCATTTT. Its protein is CASFGTDLNQPQHF.

The CDR3 region is CASSLEGGRDYGYTF. CDR3 sequence (DNA): TGCGCCAGCAGCTTGGAAGGGGGCAGGGACTATGGCTACACCTTC. The J gene is TRBJ1-2, the V gene TRBV5-1; 7 positions agree with TRBD1. The ends lost 0 bases at V and 3 bases at J; junction bases unmatched: 5. This CDR3 has 15 residues. Per germline, CDR1 SGHRS and CDR2 YFSETQ.

The chain carries TRBV7-2 and TRBJ2-3; tentatively, D is TRBD2 (6 bases). V dropped 8 bases and J dropped 2 bases, with 17 bases sitting between them. This CDR3 has 15 amino acids. Germline CDR1 is SGHTA and CDR2 is FQGNSA. The CDR3 is CASFPGGVFTDTQYF. The CDR3 DNA is TGTGCCAGCTTCCCAGGAGGGGTTTTCACAGATACGCAGTATTTT.

The rearrangement joins TRBV5-1 to TRBJ2-7, with TRBD1 matching over 10 bases. This CDR3 is 15 amino acids long. Trimming at V came to 4 bases and at J to 0 bases, leaving 4 bases not matched to a gene. Germline V gene data show CDR1 as SGHRS and CDR2 as YFSETQ. CDR3 in amino acids: CASSVGQGRSYEQYF. CDR3 DNA sequence: TGCGCCAGCAGCGTGGGACAGGGGCGCTCCTACGAGCAGTACTTC.

The V call is TRBV4-2, the J call TRBJ2-2, with 10 nucleotides matching TRBD2. J was trimmed by 5 bases and V by 1 base; bases with no gene match: 7. The CDR3 consists of 17 residues. Germline loops: CDR1 LGHNA, CDR2 YNFKEQ. The CDR3 bases are TGTGCCAGCAGCCAAGCGGCTAGCGGGAGTCGGACCGGGGAGCTGTTTTTT. It yields the protein CASSQAASGSRTGELFF.

V and J are TRBV18 and TRBJ2-7, with 7 nucleotides matching TRBD2. V shed 6 bases, J shed 0 bases, and the junction held 17 bases outside the gene matches. Germline lookup yields CDR1 KGHSH and CDR2 LQKENI. The CDR3 runs to 18 residues. CDR3 region: CASSGTTYDKKSSYEQYF. CDR3 nucleotides: TGTGCCAGCTCCGGGACTACCTATGATAAAAAAAGCTCCTACGAGCAGTACTTC.

The gene calls are TRBV2 and TRBJ1-5; a weak D match, TRBD1 (6 bases). The V end was cut by 8 bases, the J end by 2 bases, with 16 bases between. Germline V gene lookup returns CDR1 SNHLY and CDR2 FYNNEI. This CDR3 spans 15 amino acids. CDR3 loop: CASGVIGGGNQPQHF. CDR3 coding DNA: TGTGCCAGCGGGGTGATAGGGGGGGGCAATCAGCCCCAGCATTTT.

The V and J genes are TRBV11-3 and TRBJ2-1, with TRBD2 matching 13 bases. The CDR3 consists of 18 residues. After removal of 2 bases from V and 6 bases from J, the junction contained 10 bases not matched to a gene. Germline V gene data show CDR1 as SGHNT and CDR2 as YENEEA. CDR3 loop: CASSLRTSGRFLFNEQFF. The CDR3 DNA reads TGTGCCAGCAGCTTACGGACTAGCGGGAGATTCCTTTTCAATGAGCAGTTCTTC.

The V gene is TRBV6-4, the J gene TRBJ2-2; 9 bases are shared with TRBD1. CDR1 is MRHNA, CDR2 SNTAGT, per germline. V lost 6 bases to trimming and J lost 1 base; unmatched junction nucleotides: 9. The CDR3 spans 17 residues. The CDR3 DNA sequence: TGTGCCAGCAGCCGGTCTACAGGGGGCATGAACACCGGGGAGCTGTTTTTT. This codes for CASSRSTGGMNTGELFF.

The rearrangement uses TRBV7-8 and TRBJ2-7; no clear D gene. The germline CDR1 and CDR2 sequences are SGHVS and FQNEAQ. V shed 4 bases and J shed 5 bases, with 9 bases lying between them. This CDR3 comprises 12 residues. CDR3 loop: CASSSIGDEQYF. Written as DNA, the CDR3 is TGTGCCAGCAGCTCCATCGGAGACGAGCAGTACTTC. Combining the CDR3 with reference TRBV7-8 and TRBJ2-7 gives the whole variable domain GAGVSQSPRYKVAKRGQDVALRCDPISGHVSLFWYQQALGQGPEFLTYFQNEAQLDKSGLPSDRFFAERPEGSVSTLKIQRTQQEDSAVYLCASSSIGDEQYFGPGTRLTVT.

The V gene is TRBV5-5, the J gene TRBJ1-6; D gene ambiguous. The CDR3 totals 14 residues. V gave up 2 bases and J gave up 7 bases, with 10 bases separating them. The germline V gene has CDR1 SGHKS and CDR2 YYEKEE (reference sequence). The CDR3 sequence: CASSFNPENSPLHF. CDR3 nucleotides: TGTGCCAGCAGCTTTAACCCTGAGAATTCACCCCTCCACTTT. The full variable domain, its missing parts supplied by reference TRBV5-5 and TRBJ1-6, is DAGVTQSPTHLIKTRGQQVTLRCSPISGHKSVSWYQQVLGQGPQFIFQYYEKEERGRGNFPDRFSARQFPNYSSELNVNALLLGDSALYLCASSFNPENSPLHFGNGTRLTVT.

CDR3 loop: CASSEAGGALYNEQFF. Written as DNA, the CDR3 is TGTGCCAGCAGTGAAGCAGGAGGGGCCCTTTACAATGAGCAGTTCTTC. V usage is TRBV6-1 and J usage is TRBJ2-1; perhaps TRBD2 as D (6 bases). The germline CDR1 and CDR2 sequences are MNHNS and SASEGT. V lost 0 bases and J lost 4, with 13 bases in between. The CDR3 extends over 16 amino acids.